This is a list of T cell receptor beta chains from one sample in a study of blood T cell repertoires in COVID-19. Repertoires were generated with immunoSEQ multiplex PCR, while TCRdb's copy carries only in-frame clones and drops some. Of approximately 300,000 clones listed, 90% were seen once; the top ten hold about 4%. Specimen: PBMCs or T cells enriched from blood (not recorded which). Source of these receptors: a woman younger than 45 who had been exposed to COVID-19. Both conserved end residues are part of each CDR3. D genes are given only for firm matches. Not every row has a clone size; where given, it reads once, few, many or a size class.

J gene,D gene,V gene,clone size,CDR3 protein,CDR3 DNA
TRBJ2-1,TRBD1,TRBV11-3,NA,CASSSGQGSYNEQFF,TGTGCCAGCAGCTCGGGACAGGGGTCCTACAATGAGCAGTTCTTC
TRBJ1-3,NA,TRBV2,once,CASSEGGRSTIYF,TGTGCCAGCAGTGAGGGAGGTCGAAGCACCATATATTTT
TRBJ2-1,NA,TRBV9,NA,CASSVSPESYSYNEQFF,TGTGCCAGCAGCGTGTCCCCCGAGAGCTACTCCTACAATGAGCAGTTCTTC
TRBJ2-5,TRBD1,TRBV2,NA,CASSVSGGAWETQYF,TGTGCCAGCAGTGTGTCAGGGGGCGCTTGGGAGACCCAGTACTTC
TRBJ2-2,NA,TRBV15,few,CATSPTNTGELFF,TGTGCCACCAGCCCCACGAACACCGGGGAGCTGTTTTTT
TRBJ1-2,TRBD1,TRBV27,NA,CASRQDRDVGYGYTF,TGTGCCAGCAGGCAGGACAGGGACGTAGGCTATGGCTACACCTTC
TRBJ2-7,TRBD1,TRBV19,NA,CASSRDRETYEQYF,TGTGCCAGTAGCCGGGACAGGGAAACCTACGAGCAGTACTTC
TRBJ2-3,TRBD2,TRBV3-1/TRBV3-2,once,CASSQGGTTLTDTQYF,TGTGCCAGCAGCCAAGGAGGGACTACCCTCACAGATACGCAGTATTTT
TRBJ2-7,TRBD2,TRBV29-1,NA,CSVEVWVLSGAYEQYF,TGCAGCGTTGAGGTATGGGTTCTCAGCGGGGCCTACGAGCAGTACTTC
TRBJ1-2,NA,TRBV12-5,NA,CASGLDRQNGYTF,TGTGCTAGTGGTTTAGACAGGCAGAATGGCTACACCTTC
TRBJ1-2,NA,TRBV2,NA,CASSAGWAGHGYTF,TGTGCCAGCAGTGCAGGGTGGGCAGGCCATGGCTACACCTTC
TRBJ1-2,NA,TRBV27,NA,CASSFLPGALGYTF,TGTGCCAGCAGTTTCTTGCCAGGGGCTCTCGGCTACACCTTC
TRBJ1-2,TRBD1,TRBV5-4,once,CASNLQGAPNYGYTF,TGTGCCAGCAACTTGCAGGGGGCTCCTAACTATGGCTACACCTTC
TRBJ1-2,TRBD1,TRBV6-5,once,CASKGGPTFSGGYTF,TGTGCCAGCAAAGGGGGCCCTACCTTCTCCGGTGGCTACACCTTC
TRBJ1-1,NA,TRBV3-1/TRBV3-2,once,CASTFGKNTEAFF,TGTGCCAGCACCTTCGGGAAAAACACTGAAGCTTTCTTT
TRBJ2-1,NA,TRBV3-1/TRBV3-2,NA,CASGSRPPGRYNEQFF,TGTGCCAGCGGCTCCCGGCCTCCGGGGAGGTACAATGAGCAGTTCTTC
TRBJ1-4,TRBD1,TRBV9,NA,CASSARGLGEKLFF,TGTGCCAGCAGCGCTAGGGGGCTTGGCGAAAAACTGTTTTTT
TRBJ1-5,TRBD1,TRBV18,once,CASSPPGQGGNQPQHF,TGTGCCAGCTCACCCCCCGGACAGGGGGGGAATCAGCCCCAGCATTTT
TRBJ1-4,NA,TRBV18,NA,CASSPRGSNEKLFF,TGTGCCAGCTCTCCCAGGGGTTCCAATGAAAAACTGTTTTTT
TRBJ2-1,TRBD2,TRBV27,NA,CASSSSSGVSSYNEQFF,TGTGCCAGCAGTTCCTCTAGCGGGGTTAGCTCCTACAATGAGCAGTTCTTC
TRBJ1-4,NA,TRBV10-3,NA,CAISEGARGEKLFF,TGTGCCATCAGTGAGGGGGCAAGAGGAGAAAAACTGTTTTTT
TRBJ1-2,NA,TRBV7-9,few,CASSPDGGPKGYTF,TGTGCCAGCAGCCCCGACGGAGGTCCGAAGGGCTACACCTTC
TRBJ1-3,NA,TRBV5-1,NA,CASSLGQKGNTIYF,TGCGCCAGCAGCTTGGGACAGAAAGGAAACACCATATATTTT
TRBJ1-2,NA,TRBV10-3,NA,CAISDWGDGYTF,TGTGCCATCAGTGATTGGGGCGACGGCTACACCTTC
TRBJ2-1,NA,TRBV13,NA,CASSLLARPRDVQSGNEQFF,TGTGCCAGCAGCTTATTGGCTCGACCCAGGGATGTTCAATCGGGCAATGAGCAGTTCTTC
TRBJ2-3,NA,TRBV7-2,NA,CASSFRLGFQAPDTQYF,TGTGCCAGCAGCTTTCGACTAGGATTCCAGGCCCCAGATACGCAGTATTTT
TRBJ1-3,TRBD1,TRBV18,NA,CASSPRYRDRERGSGNTIYF,TGTGCCAGCTCACCACGCTACCGGGACAGGGAAAGAGGATCTGGAAACACCATATATTTT
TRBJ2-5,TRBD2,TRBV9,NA,CASSVAGGAWETQYF,TGTGCCAGCAGCGTAGCCGGGGGGGCCTGGGAGACCCAGTACTTC
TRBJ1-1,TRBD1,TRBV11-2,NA,CASSLDRGSYWNTEAFF,TGTGCCAGCAGCTTGGACAGGGGTTCTTATTGGAACACTGAAGCTTTCTTT
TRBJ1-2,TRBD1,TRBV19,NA,CASSIPGGHYGYTF,TGTGCCAGTAGTATACCAGGGGGGCACTATGGCTACACCTTC
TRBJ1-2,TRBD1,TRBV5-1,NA,CASSNDRVVNGYTF,TGCGCCAGCAGCAATGACAGGGTAGTTAATGGCTACACCTTC
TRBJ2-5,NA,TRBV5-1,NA,CASSLQGGIQETQYF,TGCGCCAGCAGCTTACAGGGGGGGATCCAAGAGACCCAGTACTTC
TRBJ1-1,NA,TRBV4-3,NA,CASSQVPRGGTEAFF,TGCGCCAGCAGCCAAGTACCCCGCGGGGGCACTGAAGCTTTCTTT
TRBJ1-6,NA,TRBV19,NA,CASSIIGISPLHF,TGTGCCAGTAGTATAATCGGGATCTCACCCCTCCACTTT
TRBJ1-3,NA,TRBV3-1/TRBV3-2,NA,CASSQDRRAGQYSGNTIYF,TGTGCCAGCAGCCAAGATCGGCGCGCAGGCCAATACTCTGGAAACACCATATATTTT
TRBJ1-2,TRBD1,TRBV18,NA,CASSPVETGGGGYTF,TGTGCCAGCTCACCAGTTGAAACAGGGGGAGGTGGCTACACCTTC